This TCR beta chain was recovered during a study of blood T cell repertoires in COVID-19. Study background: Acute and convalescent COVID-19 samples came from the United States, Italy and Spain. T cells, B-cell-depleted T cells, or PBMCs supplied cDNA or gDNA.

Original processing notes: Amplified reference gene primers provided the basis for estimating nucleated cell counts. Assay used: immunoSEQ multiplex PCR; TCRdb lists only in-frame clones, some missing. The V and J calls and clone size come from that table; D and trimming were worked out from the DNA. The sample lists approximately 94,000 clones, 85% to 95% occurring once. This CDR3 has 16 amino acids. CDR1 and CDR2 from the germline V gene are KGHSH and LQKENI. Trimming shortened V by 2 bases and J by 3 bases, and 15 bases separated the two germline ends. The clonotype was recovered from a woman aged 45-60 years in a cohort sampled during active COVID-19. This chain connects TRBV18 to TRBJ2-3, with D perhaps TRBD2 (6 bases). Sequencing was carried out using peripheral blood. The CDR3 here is CASSPMGTYRTDTQYF. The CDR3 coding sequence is TGTGCCAGCTCACCAATGGGGACTTACCGAACAGATACGCAGTATTTT.